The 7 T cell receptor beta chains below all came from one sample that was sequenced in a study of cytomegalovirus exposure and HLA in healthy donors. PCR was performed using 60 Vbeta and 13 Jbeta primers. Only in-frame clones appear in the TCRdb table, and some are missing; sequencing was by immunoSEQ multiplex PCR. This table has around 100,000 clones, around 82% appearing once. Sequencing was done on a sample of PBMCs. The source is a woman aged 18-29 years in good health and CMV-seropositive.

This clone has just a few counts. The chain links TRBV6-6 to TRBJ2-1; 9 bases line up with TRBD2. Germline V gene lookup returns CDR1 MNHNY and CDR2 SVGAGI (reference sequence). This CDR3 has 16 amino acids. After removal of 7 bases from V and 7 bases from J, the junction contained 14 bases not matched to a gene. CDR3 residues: CASMPSGDLRRNEQFF. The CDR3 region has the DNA TGTGCCAGCATGCCTAGCGGGGACCTCCGGAGGAATGAGCAGTTCTTC.

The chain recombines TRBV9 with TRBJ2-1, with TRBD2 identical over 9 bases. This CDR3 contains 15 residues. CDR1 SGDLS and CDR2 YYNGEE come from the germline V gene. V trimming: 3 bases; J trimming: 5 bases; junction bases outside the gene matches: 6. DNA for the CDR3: TGTGCCAGCAGCGGAGCAGCGGGGGGTAACAATGAGCAGTTCTTC. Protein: CASSGAAGGNNEQFF.

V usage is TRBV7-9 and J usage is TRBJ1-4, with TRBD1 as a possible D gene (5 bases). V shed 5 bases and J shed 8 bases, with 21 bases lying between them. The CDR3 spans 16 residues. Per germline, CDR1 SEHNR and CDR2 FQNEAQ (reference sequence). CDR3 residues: CASSPSRPGGREKLFF. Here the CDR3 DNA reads TGTGCCAGCAGCCCAAGCCGCCCCGGGGGTCGGGAAAAACTGTTTTTT. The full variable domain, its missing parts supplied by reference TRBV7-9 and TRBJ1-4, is DTGVSQNPRHKITKRGQNVTFRCDPISEHNRLYWYRQTLGQGPEFLTYFQNEAQLEKSRLLSDRFSAERPKGSFSTLEIQRTEQGDSAMYLCASSPSRPGGREKLFFGSGTQLSVL.

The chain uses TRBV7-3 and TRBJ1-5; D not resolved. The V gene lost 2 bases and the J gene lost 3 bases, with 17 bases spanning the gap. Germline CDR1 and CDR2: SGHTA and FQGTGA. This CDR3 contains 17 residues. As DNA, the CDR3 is TGTGCCAGCAGCTTACAGCCAGGCTTACAAGACAATCAGCCCCAGCATTTT. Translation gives CASSLQPGLQDNQPQHF.

For the CDR3, the DNA is TGTGCCAGCAGCTTAGGGGGAGATGGGGCCAACGTCCTGACTTTC. Translation: CASSLGGDGANVLTF. The rearrangement uses TRBV11-3 and TRBJ2-6, with D perhaps TRBD2 (5 bases). CDR3 length: 15 amino acids. Trimming cost V 1 base and J 3 bases, with 7 bases left between them. The germline CDR1 and CDR2 sequences are SGHNT and YENEEA.

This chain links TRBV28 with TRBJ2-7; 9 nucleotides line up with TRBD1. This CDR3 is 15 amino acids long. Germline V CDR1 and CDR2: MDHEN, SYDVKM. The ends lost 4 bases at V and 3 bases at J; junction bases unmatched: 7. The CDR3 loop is CASSSYRGRDYEQYF. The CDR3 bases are TGTGCCAGCAGTTCGTACAGGGGGCGCGACTACGAGCAGTACTTC.

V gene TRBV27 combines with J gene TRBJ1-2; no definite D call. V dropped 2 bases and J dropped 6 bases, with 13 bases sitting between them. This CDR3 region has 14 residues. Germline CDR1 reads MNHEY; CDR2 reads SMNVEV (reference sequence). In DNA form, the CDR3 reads TGTGCCAGCAGTTTACACGCGGCCCCGGATGGCTACACCTTC. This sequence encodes CASSLHAAPDGYTF.